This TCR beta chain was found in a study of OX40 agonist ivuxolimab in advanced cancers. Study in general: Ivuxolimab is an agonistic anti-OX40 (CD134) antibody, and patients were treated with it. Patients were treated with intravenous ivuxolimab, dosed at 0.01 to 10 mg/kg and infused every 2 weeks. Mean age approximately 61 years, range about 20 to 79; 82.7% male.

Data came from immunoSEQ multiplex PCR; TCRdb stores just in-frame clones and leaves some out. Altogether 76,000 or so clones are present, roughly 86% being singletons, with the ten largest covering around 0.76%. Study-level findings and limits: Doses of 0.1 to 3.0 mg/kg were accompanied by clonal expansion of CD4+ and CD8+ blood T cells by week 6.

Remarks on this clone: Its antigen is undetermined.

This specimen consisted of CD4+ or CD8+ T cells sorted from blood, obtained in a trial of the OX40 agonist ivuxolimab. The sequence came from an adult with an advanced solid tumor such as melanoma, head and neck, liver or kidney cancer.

The CDR3, as DNA: TGTGCCAGCACAGGCTCTGGAAACACCATATATTTT. It yields the protein CASTGSGNTIYF. V is TRBV6-5 and J is TRBJ1-3; D ambiguous. V was cut by 7 bases and J by 0 bases, with 4 bases left in between. Germline CDR1 MNHEY, CDR2 SVGAGI. This CDR3 comprises 12 residues.